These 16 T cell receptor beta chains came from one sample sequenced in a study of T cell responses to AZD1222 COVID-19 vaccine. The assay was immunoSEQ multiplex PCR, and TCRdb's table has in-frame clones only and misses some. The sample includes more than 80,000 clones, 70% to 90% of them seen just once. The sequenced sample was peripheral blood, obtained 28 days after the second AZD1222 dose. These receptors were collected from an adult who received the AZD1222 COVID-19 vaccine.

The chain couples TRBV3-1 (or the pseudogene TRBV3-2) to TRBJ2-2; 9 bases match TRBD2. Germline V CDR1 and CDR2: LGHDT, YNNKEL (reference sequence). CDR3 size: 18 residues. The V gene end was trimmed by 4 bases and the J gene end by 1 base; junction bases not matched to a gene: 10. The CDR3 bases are TGTGCCAGCAGCCTCCTCCAATTAGCGGGAGTGAACACCGGGGAGCTGTTTTTT. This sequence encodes CASSLLQLAGVNTGELFF.

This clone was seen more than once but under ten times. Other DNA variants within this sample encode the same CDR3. The CDR3 is CASSEGTGGGQPQHF. CDR3 DNA sequence: TGTGCCAGCAGTGAAGGGACAGGGGGCGGGCAGCCCCAGCATTTT. The gene calls are TRBV6-1 and TRBJ1-5, with 11 bases aligning to TRBD1. CDR3 length: 15 amino acids. The ends lost 1 base at V and 7 bases at J; junction bases unmatched: 3. Germline-derived CDR1 and CDR2 are MNHNS and SASEGT.

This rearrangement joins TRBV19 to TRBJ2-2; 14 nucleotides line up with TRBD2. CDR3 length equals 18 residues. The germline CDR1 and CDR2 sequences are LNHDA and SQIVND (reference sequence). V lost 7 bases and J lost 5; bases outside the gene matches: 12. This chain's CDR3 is CASTHKGTSGGITGELFF. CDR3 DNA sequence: TGTGCCAGTACCCATAAAGGGACTAGCGGGGGTATAACCGGGGAGCTGTTTTTT.

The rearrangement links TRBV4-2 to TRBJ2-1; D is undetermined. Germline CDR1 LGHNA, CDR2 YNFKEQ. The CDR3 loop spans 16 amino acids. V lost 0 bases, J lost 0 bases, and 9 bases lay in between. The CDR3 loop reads CASSQDPPSSYNEQFF. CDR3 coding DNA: TGTGCCAGCAGCCAAGATCCCCCTAGCTCCTACAATGAGCAGTTCTTC.

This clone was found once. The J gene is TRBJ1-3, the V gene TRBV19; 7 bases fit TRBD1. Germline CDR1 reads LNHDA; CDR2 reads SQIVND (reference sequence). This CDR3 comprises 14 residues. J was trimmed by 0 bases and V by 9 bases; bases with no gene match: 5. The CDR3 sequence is CASGQASSGNTIYF. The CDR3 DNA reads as TGTGCCAGCGGACAGGCCAGCTCTGGAAACACCATATATTTT.

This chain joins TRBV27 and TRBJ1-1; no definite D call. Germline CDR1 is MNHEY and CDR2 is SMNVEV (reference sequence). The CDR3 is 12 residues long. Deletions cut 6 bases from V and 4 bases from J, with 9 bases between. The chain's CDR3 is CASRREGTEAFF. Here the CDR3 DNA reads TGTGCCAGCAGGCGAGAGGGCACTGAAGCTTTCTTT.

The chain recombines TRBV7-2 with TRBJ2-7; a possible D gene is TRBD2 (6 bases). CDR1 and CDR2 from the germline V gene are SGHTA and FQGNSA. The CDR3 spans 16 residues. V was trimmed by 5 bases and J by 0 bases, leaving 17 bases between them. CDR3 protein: CASSVSGSWSSYEQYF. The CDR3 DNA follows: TGTGCCAGCAGCGTATCCGGGAGTTGGTCCTCCTACGAGCAGTACTTC. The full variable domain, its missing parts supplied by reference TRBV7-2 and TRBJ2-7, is GAGVSQSPSNKVTEKGKDVELRCDPISGHTALYWYRQSLGQGLEFLIYFQGNSAPDKSGLPSDRFSAERTGGSVSTLTIQRTQQEDSAVYLCASSVSGSWSSYEQYFGPGTRLTVT.

The CDR3 is CASSYPSPLGGRGNTEAFF. DNA for the CDR3: TGTGCCAGCAGTTACCCATCACCCCTCGGAGGGAGGGGAAACACTGAAGCTTTCTTT. The J gene is TRBJ1-1, the V gene TRBV6-7; tentatively, D is TRBD1 (5 bases). TRBV6-7 falls under the ORF class, with uncertain function. V lost 2 bases to trimming and J lost 2 bases, with 24 bases between them. The CDR3 contains 19 residues.

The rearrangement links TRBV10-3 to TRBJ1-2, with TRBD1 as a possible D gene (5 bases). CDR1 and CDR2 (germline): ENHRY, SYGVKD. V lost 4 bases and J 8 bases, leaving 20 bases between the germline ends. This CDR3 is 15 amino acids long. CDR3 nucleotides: TGTGCCATCAGTGGGTCGAGGCAGGGTCTTCAGGGCTACACCTTC. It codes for CAISGSRQGLQGYTF.

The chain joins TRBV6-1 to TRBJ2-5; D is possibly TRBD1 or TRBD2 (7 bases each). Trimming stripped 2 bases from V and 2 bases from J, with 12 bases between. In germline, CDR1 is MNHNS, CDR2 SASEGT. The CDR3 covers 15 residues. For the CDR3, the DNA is TGTGCCAGCAGTGAAAGACAGGGAGGGCAAGAGACCCAGTACTTC. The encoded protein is CASSERQGGQETQYF.

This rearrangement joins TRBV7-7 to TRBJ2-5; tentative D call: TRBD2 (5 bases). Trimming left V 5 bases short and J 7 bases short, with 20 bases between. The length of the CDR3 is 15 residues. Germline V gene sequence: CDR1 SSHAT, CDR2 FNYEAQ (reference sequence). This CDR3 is CASSMEDGVLGTQYF. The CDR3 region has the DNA TGTGCCAGCAGCATGGAGGATGGAGTTTTGGGGACCCAGTACTTC.

CDR3 region: CASSRGQGAGQPQHF. CDR3 coding DNA: TGTGCCAGCAGTCGGGGACAGGGGGCAGGTCAGCCCCAGCATTTT. V is TRBV2 and J is TRBJ1-5; 12 nucleotides line up with TRBD1. The CDR3 covers 15 residues. Germline CDR1 SNHLY, CDR2 FYNNEI. V shed 5 bases and J 6 bases; nucleotides not matched to a gene: 5.

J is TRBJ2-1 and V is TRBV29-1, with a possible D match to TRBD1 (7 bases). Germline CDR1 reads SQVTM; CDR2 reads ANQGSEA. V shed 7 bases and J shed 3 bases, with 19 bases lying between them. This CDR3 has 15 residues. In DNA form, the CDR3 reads TGCAGCGGGAGGGGTGGAGCAGGGGGCTACAATGAGCAGTTCTTC. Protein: CSGRGGAGGYNEQFF.

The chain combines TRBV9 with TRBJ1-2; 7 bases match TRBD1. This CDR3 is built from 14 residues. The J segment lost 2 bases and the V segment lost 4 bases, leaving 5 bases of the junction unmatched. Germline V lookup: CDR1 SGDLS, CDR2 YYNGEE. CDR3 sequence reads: CASSLGQENYGYTF. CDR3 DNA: TGTGCCAGCAGCCTCGGACAGGAAAACTATGGCTACACCTTC.

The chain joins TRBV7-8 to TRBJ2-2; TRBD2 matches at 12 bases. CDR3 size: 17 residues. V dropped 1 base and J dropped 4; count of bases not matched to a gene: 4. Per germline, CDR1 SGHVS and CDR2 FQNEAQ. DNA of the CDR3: TGTGCCAGCAGCTTAGAACTAGCGGGGGGCACCACCGGGGAGCTGTTTTTT. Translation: CASSLELAGGTTGELFF.

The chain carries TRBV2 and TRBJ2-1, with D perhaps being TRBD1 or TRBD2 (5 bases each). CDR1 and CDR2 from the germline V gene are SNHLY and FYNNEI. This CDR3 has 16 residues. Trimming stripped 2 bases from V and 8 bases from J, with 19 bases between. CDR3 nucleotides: TGTGCCAGCAGTGAACGTGTCAGGGAGACCGGTTATGAGCAGTTCTTC. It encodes CASSERVRETGYEQFF.